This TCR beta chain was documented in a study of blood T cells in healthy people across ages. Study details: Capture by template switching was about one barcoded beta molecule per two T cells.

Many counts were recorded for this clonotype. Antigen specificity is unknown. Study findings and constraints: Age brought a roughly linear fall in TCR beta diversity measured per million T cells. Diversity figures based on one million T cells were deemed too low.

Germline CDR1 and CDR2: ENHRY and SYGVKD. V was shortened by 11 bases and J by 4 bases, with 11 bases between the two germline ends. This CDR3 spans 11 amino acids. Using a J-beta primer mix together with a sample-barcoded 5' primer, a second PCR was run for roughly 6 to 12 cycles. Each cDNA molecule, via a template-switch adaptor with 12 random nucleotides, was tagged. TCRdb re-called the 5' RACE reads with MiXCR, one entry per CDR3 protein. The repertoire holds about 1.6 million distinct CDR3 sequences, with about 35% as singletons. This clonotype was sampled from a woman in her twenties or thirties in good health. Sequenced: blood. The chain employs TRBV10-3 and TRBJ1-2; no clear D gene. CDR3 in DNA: TGTGCCCCACAAGACGTCTATGGCTACACCTTC. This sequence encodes CAPQDVYGYTF.